This T cell receptor (beta chain) emerged from a study of Ad26.COV2.S vaccination and SARS-CoV-2 variants. Study as a whole: The vaccine Ad26.COV2.S was put into the muscle once, or twice with 56 days between. The study's findings and limits: Substantial response breadth was reportedly seen for spike-specific CD8+ and CD4+ T cells after vaccination.

Specified treatment: some 20 received Ad26.COV2.S at low or high dose, single or two shots; 5 received placebo; per-sample allocation not given. Day 63 after the first injection of vaccine or placebo was the sampling time. An Ad26 vector expressing Wuhan-strain SARS-CoV-2 spike served as the vaccine. Some clones are missing from TCRdb's copy, which holds only in-frame ones; the method was immunoSEQ multiplex PCR. The sample carries 300,000 to 400,000 clones, over 80% recorded once. The ends were cut back, 4 bases at V and 4 bases at J, with 11 bases in the middle. Per the germline V gene, CDR1 is SGHDN and CDR2 is FVKESK. The CDR3 contains 14 residues. This clone was found once. The antigen is not known.

This receptor was identified in a person aged 18 to 65 who received the Ad26.COV2.S COVID-19 vaccine or a placebo. Source: peripheral blood, taken in a trial of Ad26.COV2.S vaccine versus placebo. The J gene is TRBJ2-1, the V gene TRBV14, with a weak D call TRBD2 (6 bases). CDR3 amino acids: CASSPRAGYNEQFF. The CDR3 nucleotides read TGTGCCAGCAGCCCGCGGGCGGGGTACAATGAGCAGTTCTTC.